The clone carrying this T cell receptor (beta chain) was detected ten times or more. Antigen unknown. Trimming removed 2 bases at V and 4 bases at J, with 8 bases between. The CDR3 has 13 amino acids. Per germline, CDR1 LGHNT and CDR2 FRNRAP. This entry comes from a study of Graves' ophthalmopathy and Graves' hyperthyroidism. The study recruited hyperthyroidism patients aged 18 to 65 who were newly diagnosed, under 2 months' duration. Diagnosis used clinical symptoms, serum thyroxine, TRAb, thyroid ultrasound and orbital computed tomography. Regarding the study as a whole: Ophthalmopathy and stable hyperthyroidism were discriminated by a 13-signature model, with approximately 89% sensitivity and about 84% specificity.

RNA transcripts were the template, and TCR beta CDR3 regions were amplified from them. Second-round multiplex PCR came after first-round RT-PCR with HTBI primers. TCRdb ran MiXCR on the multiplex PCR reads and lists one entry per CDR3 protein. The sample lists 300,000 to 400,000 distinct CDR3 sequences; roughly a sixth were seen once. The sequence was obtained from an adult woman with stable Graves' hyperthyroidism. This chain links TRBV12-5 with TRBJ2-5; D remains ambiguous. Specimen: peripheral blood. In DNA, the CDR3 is TGTGCTAGTGGTTTGTCTGCCGGAGAGACCCAGTACTTC. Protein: CASGLSAGETQYF. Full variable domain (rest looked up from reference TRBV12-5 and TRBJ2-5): DARVTQTPRHKVTEMGQEVTMRCQPILGHNTVFWYRQTMMQGLELLAYFRNRAPLDDSGMPKDRFSAEMPDATLATLKIQPSEPRDSAVYFCASGLSAGETQYFGPGTRLLVL.